Sequencing of this TCR beta chain was carried out in a study of T cell responses to AZD1222 COVID-19 vaccine (TCRdb year 2021). Regarding the study in general: AZD1222 recipients given second doses at about 4 weeks or at about 12 weeks were pooled, since spike-specific TCR depth and breadth were not found to differ between the two schedules. Trial participants were enrolled into age subgroups of 18-55, 56-69 and 70-plus years, which contained around 150, 28 and 57 TCR-sequenced participants, respectively. A total of roughly 240 trial participants underwent TCR sequencing, of whom 207 received two doses of AZD1222 and about 26 received two doses of the MenACWY control vaccine.

As for this clone: Its binding antigen is unknown. No much larger clonotype is one base removed from it; base qualities were not supplied.

The CDR3 regions of human TCRbeta chains were analyzed by immunosequencing. Under the source paper's analysis protocol: Repertoire TCRs were checked for matches against a reference library of SARS-CoV-2-specific TCRs that had been generated using the MIRA antigen-specificity platform. Breadth was defined as the fraction of unique TCRs that were SARS-CoV-2-associated. Depth was defined as the fraction of total T cells that were SARS-CoV-2-associated. Each spike-specific TCR was assigned to its reactive spike region and to a CD4 or CD8 class using the MIRA data. Log10-transformed breadth and depth values were compared by one-way ANOVA with Sidak's multiple comparisons tests. The table was pulled from immuneACCESS by TCRdb, which kept in-frame rearrangements only. Such tables lose some clones; where checked, under half of the loss comes from unresolved V genes, and the rest has no known cause. From that table come the V and J calls and clone size; the DNA was used to work out D and trimming. The sample table lists more than 85,000 clones, 85% to 95% of them with a count of one. The top ten clones comprise roughly 7.8% of the sample.

Overall study results and their limits: Nearly half of unique spike-specific TCRs reportedly recognized epitopes outside regions mutated in the B.1.351 and B.1.1.7 variants. Conclusions about previously exposed vaccinees were limited because only six AZD1222 recipients were SARS-CoV-2 seropositive at baseline. Vaccine-associated CD4 TCRs spanned the whole spike protein, with dominant responses in regions 160-218 and 743-854. Most participants were white British and females outnumbered males, and the authors suggested that clonal diversity may have been underestimated. After two AZD1222 doses, both the breadth and the depth of spike-specific TCRs were significantly higher than at day 0 and than in MenACWY recipients. In the small 56-69-year group, the increase in depth fell short of significance, most likely because of low power. Because no day 14 peak-response samples were available, the repertoires could be characterized only after the peak T cell response.

According to the study, the label for this sample's time point signals: baseline before first vaccination. Vaccinee samples were obtained from the UK trials COV001 and COV002, which included a single-blind randomized controlled phase 2/3 trial of AZD1222 (ChAdOx1 nCoV-19) in healthy adults. For TCRbeta chain sequencing, PBMC samples were collected from trial participants at day 0 and at day 28 after the second dose. This clonotype was obtained from an adult in good health. This specimen was peripheral blood, taken on day 0 of AZD1222 vaccination.

The DNA sequence is given as TGTGCCTGGACCCAAGGCGGGGGAGGACACGAGCAGTACTTC. This yields the protein CAWTQGGGGHEQYF. The chain employs TRBV30 and TRBJ2-7; TRBD2 fits 7 bases in the junction. After removal of 4 bases from V and 5 bases from J, the junction retains 11 bases not matched to a gene. There are 14 amino acids in the CDR3, from cysteine to phenylalanine inclusive. Only the CDR3 part of the read is kept: 42 bases, read in frame from the first base. The germline V gene (reference sequence) provides CDR1 GTSNPN and CDR2 SVGIG.